The 19 T cell receptor beta chains reported below all come from one sample, sequenced in a study of OX40 agonist ivuxolimab in advanced cancers. Measured with immunoSEQ multiplex PCR; TCRdb has only the in-frame clones, and not every one. Of under 25,000 clones in the sample, around 80% were seen once. Specimen: CD4+ or CD8+ T cells sorted from blood, collected in a trial of the OX40 agonist ivuxolimab. Receptors originate from an adult with an advanced solid tumor such as melanoma, head and neck, liver or kidney cancer.

This CDR3 reads CASSLVSSGMREQYF. As DNA, the CDR3 is TGCGCCAGCAGCTTGGTGTCTAGCGGGATGAGGGAGCAGTACTTC. The rearrangement joins TRBV5-1 to TRBJ2-7; 9 bases are a match to TRBD2. The junction had 8 bases not matched to a gene; V was cut back by 0 bases and J by 7 bases. CDR1 and CDR2 from the germline V gene are SGHRS and YFSETQ. The CDR3 extends over 15 amino acids.

There are a few counts of this clone. The CDR3 coding sequence is TGTGCCAGCAGCTTAAGTTGGAACACTGAAGCTTTCTTT. Translating it yields CASSLSWNTEAFF. V usage is TRBV7-9 and J usage is TRBJ1-1; no reliable D call. The CDR3 covers 13 residues. V lost 2 bases to trimming and J lost 1 base, with 5 bases between them. The germline gives CDR1 SEHNR, CDR2 FQNEAQ (reference sequence).

The V and J genes are TRBV10-1 and TRBJ1-2, with D possibly TRBD1 on 6 matching bases. Germline V gene sequence: CDR1 WNHNN, CDR2 SYGVQD (reference sequence). Trimming cost V 8 bases and J 1 base, with 17 bases left between them. The CDR3 runs to 15 residues. The CDR3 DNA sequence: TGCGCCAGCGTTGAGGGGGGCGCAGTTAACTATGGCTACACCTTC. It is translated as CASVEGGAVNYGYTF.

The rearrangement uses TRBV30 and TRBJ2-7; TRBD1 matches at 7 bases. J lost 2 bases, V lost 3 bases, and 10 bases had no gene match. Germline CDR1 GTSNPN, CDR2 SVGIG (reference sequence). The CDR3 runs to 15 residues. CDR3 amino acids: CAWSRFRDSPYEQYF. CDR3 in DNA: TGTGCCTGGAGCCGGTTCCGGGACAGCCCCTACGAGCAGTACTTC.

This chain joins TRBV9 and TRBJ1-1, with 10 bases lining up with TRBD1. The CDR3 loop spans 15 amino acids. With V trimmed by 6 bases and J by 0 bases, 5 bases remained unmatched. Looked up from germline, CDR1 is SGDLS and CDR2 is YYNGEE. The DNA for the CDR3 is TGTGCCAGCACGCCGGGACAGGGGTTGAACACTGAAGCTTTCTTT. It yields the protein CASTPGQGLNTEAFF.

This sequence joins TRBV19 and TRBJ1-3, with D hard to call. Trimming left V 6 bases short and J 1 base short, with 7 bases between. The CDR3 extends over 13 amino acids. Germline assignment: CDR1 LNHDA and CDR2 SQIVND (reference sequence). The CDR3 reads CASSDISGNTIYF. DNA for the CDR3: TGTGCCAGTAGCGACATTTCTGGAAACACCATATATTTT.

This clone was seen more than once but under ten times. J is TRBJ1-5 and V is TRBV12-5, with D maybe TRBD1 (5 bases). This CDR3 is 11 amino acids long. Between the trimmed V and J ends, which lost 7 bases and 7 bases, there was a span of 8 bases. The germline gives CDR1 LGHNT, CDR2 FRNRAP. The CDR3 is CASAQGQPQHF. The CDR3 nucleotides read TGTGCTAGTGCCCAGGGCCAGCCCCAGCATTTT. The complete variable domain, with remaining parts taken from reference TRBV12-5 and TRBJ1-5, reads DARVTQTPRHKVTEMGQEVTMRCQPILGHNTVFWYRQTMMQGLELLAYFRNRAPLDDSGMPKDRFSAEMPDATLATLKIQPSEPRDSAVYFCASAQGQPQHFGDGTRLSIL.

CDR3: CASSISDSYNEQFF. The CDR3 region has the DNA TGTGCCAGTAGTATAAGTGACAGCTACAATGAGCAGTTCTTC. The J gene is TRBJ2-1, the V gene TRBV19, with D perhaps matching TRBD1 (5 bases). Trimming removed 2 bases from V and 3 bases from J, with 8 bases in between. This CDR3 is 14 amino acids long. Germline CDR1 reads LNHDA; CDR2 reads SQIVND (reference sequence).

The V gene is TRBV18, the J gene TRBJ2-5; 7 bases map to TRBD1. Unmatched junction bases numbered 6, after V lost 3 bases and J lost 5 bases. The CDR3 is made up of 14 amino acids. Germline assignment: CDR1 KGHSH and CDR2 LQKENI. CDR3 amino acids: CASSPMGQMETQYF. For the CDR3, the DNA is TGTGCCAGCTCACCTATGGGACAGATGGAGACCCAGTACTTC.

The V call is TRBV15, the J call TRBJ2-3, with 7 positions matching TRBD1. Trimming cost V 6 bases and J 5 bases; bases outside gene matches: 8. Looked up from germline, CDR1 is LNHNV and CDR2 is YYDKDF (reference sequence). This CDR3 has 14 amino acids. CDR3 amino acids: CATRLTGEGDTQYF. CDR3 nucleotide sequence: TGTGCCACCAGGCTAACAGGGGAAGGAGATACGCAGTATTTT.

The chain combines TRBV30 with TRBJ1-1, with TRBD1 as a possible D gene (6 bases). Trimming removed 0 bases at V and 4 bases at J, with 15 bases between. This CDR3 has 15 amino acids. Germline V gives CDR1 GTSNPN, CDR2 SVGIG (reference sequence). The CDR3 reads CAWSVWGQPGTEAFF. The CDR3 nucleotides read TGTGCCTGGAGTGTATGGGGGCAGCCTGGCACTGAAGCTTTCTTT.

V is TRBV28 and J is TRBJ2-3; TRBD1 aligns across 7 bases. V dropped 5 bases and J dropped 5; count of bases not matched to a gene: 10. The CDR3 consists of 15 residues. Germline CDR1 is MDHEN and CDR2 is SYDVKM. In DNA form, the CDR3 reads TGTGCCAGCAGTCCCCAGACAGGGCTCGGAGATACGCAGTATTTT. It yields the protein CASSPQTGLGDTQYF.

V is TRBV5-4 and J is TRBJ2-2, with 13 bases identical to TRBD2. The CDR3 sequence is 17 residues long. CDR1 is SGHNT and CDR2 is YYREEE in the germline V gene (reference sequence). V shed 5 bases and J 6 bases; nucleotides not matched to a gene: 10. The CDR3 loop is CASSYSGLAGVPGELFF. CDR3 DNA: TGTGCCAGCAGTTATTCCGGACTAGCGGGAGTCCCCGGGGAGCTGTTTTTT. Based on the CDR3 plus reference TRBV5-4 and TRBJ2-2, the full variable domain is ETGVTQSPTHLIKTRGQQVTLRCSSQSGHNTVSWYQQALGQGPQFIFQYYREEENGRGNFPPRFSGLQFPNYSSELNVNALELDDSALYLCASSYSGLAGVPGELFFGEGSRLTVL.

Only a few counts were recorded for this clone. The chain links TRBV29-1 to TRBJ2-7; D uncertain. Trimming cost V 4 bases and J 2 bases, with 9 bases left between them. Germline-derived CDR1 and CDR2 are SQVTM and ANQGSEA. The CDR3 consists of 12 residues. The CDR3 region has the DNA TGCAGCGTTGGGGGTTCCGCCTACGAGCAGTACTTC. It specifies CSVGGSAYEQYF.

This clone was recorded a few times. CDR3 amino acids: CASSHLWELAGGLHTGELFF. The CDR3 bases are TGTGCCAGCAGCCATCTATGGGAACTAGCGGGAGGATTGCACACCGGGGAGCTGTTTTTT. The chain joins TRBV14 to TRBJ2-2; 12 nucleotides match TRBD2. Germline V gives CDR1 SGHDN, CDR2 FVKESK. The CDR3 is 20 amino acids. J lost 3 bases, V lost 3 bases, and 14 bases had no gene match. Based on the CDR3 plus reference TRBV14 and TRBJ2-2, the full variable domain is EAGVTQFPSHSVIEKGQTVTLRCDPISGHDNLYWYRRVMGKEIKFLLHFVKESKQDESGMPNNRFLAERTGGTYSTLKVQPAELEDSGVYFCASSHLWELAGGLHTGELFFGEGSRLTVL.

This chain connects TRBV28 to TRBJ2-7; TRBD2 might be the D (5 bases). Germline CDR1 MDHEN, CDR2 SYDVKM. V was cut by 2 bases and J by 0 bases, with 11 bases left in between. The CDR3 runs to 15 residues. CDR3: CASSLSGWSSYEQYF. The CDR3 nucleotides are TGTGCCAGCAGTTTAAGCGGCTGGAGCTCCTACGAGCAGTACTTC. The variable domain in full, with the rest retrieved from reference TRBV28 and TRBJ2-7, is DVKVTQSSRYLVKRTGEKVFLECVQDMDHENMFWYRQDPGLGLRLIYFSYDVKMKEKGDIPEGYSVSREKKERFSLILESASTNQTSMYLCASSLSGWSSYEQYFGPGTRLTVT.

CDR3 sequence reads: CASSQTDPSTDTQYF. The CDR3 nucleotides read TGTGCCAGCAGCCAGACAGACCCTAGCACAGATACGCAGTATTTT. This rearrangement joins TRBV7-9 to TRBJ2-3; tentative D call: TRBD1 (5 bases). Germline CDR1 is SEHNR and CDR2 is FQNEAQ (reference sequence). The CDR3 extends over 15 amino acids. V gave up 5 bases and J gave up 0 bases, with 12 bases separating them. The whole variable domain, remainder taken from reference TRBV7-9 and TRBJ2-3, is DTGVSQNPRHKITKRGQNVTFRCDPISEHNRLYWYRQTLGQGPEFLTYFQNEAQLEKSRLLSDRFSAERPKGSFSTLEIQRTEQGDSAMYLCASSQTDPSTDTQYFGPGTRLTVL.

This clone was seen only a few times. This chain links TRBV5-4 with TRBJ2-7; TRBD2 matches 11 bases. Germline values: CDR1 SGHNT, CDR2 YYREEE (reference sequence). V trimming: 4 bases; J trimming: 4 bases; junction bases outside the gene matches: 10. The CDR3 totals 16 residues. The CDR3 DNA reads as TGTGCCAGCAGCCAAATAGCGGGAGGGCCTTCTTACGAGCAGTACTTC. Its translation is CASSQIAGGPSYEQYF.

The rearrangement joins TRBV6-1 to TRBJ1-2, with 9 bases aligning to TRBD1. Trimming removed 0 bases from V and 5 bases from J; junction bases left unmatched: 4. The CDR3 has 15 residues. The germline gives CDR1 MNHNS, CDR2 SASEGT. CDR3 in DNA: TGTGCCAGCAGTGAAGCGTGGACAGGGGCTTATGGCTACACCTTC. This encodes CASSEAWTGAYGYTF.